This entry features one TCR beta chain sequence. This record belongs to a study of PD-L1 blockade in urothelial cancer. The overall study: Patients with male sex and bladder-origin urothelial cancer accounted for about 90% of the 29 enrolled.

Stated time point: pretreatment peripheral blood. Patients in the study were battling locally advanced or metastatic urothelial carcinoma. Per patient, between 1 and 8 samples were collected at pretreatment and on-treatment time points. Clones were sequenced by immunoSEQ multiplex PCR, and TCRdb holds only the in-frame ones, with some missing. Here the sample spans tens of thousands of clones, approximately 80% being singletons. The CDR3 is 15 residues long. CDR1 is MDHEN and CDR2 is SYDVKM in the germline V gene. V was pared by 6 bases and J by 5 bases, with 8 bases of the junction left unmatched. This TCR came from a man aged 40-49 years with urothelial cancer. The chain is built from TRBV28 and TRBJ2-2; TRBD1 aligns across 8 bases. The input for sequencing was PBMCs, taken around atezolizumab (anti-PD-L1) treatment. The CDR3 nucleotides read TGTGCCAGCAGATCAGGGGGCACGTGGACCGGGGAGCTGTTTTTT. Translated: CASRSGGTWTGELFF.